The following is a T cell receptor (beta chain) sequence with its context. There is no known antigen for this receptor. No clone much larger than this one lies a single base away; base qualities are absent. The trim is 4 bases for V and 2 bases for J, with a gap of 11 bases between the germline ends. From its cysteine to its phenylalanine, the CDR3 spans 15 amino acids. The entry retains the CDR3 DNA only, 45 bases that are in frame from base 1. CDR1 and CDR2 were assigned from the germline V gene as KGHSH and LQKENI. The entry originates in a study of OX40 agonist ivuxolimab in advanced cancers. Study-wide context: Ivuxolimab was a fully human IgG2 agonistic monoclonal antibody targeting the costimulatory receptor OX40 (CD134). Intravenous ivuxolimab was administered to patients every 2 weeks at six dose levels: 0.01, 0.1, 0.3, 1.5, 3 and 10 mg/kg. Among the 50 to 55 dose-escalation patients, around 20 had hepatocellular carcinoma, roughly 15 melanoma, 9 renal cell carcinoma and 9 head and neck cancer. A male proportion of almost 85% and a mean age of 60 years, ranging from roughly 23 to 79, were recorded for the dose-escalation cohort. Patients were allowed to have had prior anti-PD-1, anti-PD-L1 or anti-CTLA-4 therapy, and about 40% of the dose-escalation patients had been treated with checkpoint inhibitors. Three dose-escalation patients achieved partial responses, one with hepatocellular carcinoma and two with cutaneous melanoma. Peripheral TCRbeta sequencing was intended to test whether TCR sequence diversity was altered and clonal T-cell expansion was caused by ivuxolimab. The monotherapy dose-escalation portion (N of about 52 patients) of the phase I ivuxolimab trial is reported in the paper. General findings and caveats noted by the study authors: The antigen specificity of the clonally expanded peripheral T cells was not determined. Low levels of normalized T-cell clonal expansion were also seen in some patients who did not respond. After ivuxolimab, more expanded clones were found on average in CD8+ T cells than in CD4+ T cells. At doses of 0.1 to 3.0 mg/kg, clonal expansion of both CD4+ and CD8+ blood T cells was observed from baseline to week 6. Partial responders in the 0.1-3.0 mg/kg groups had among the lowest normalized peripheral clonal expansion, especially among CD8+ T cells.

The trial excluded patients who had a history of autoimmune disease or who were on systemic immunosuppression. In every dose cohort, peripheral blood was drawn for TCR sequencing at baseline, cycle 4 day 1, and cycle 7 day 1. The samples were taken from a phase I, first-in-human, multicenter, open-label dose-escalation trial of ivuxolimab. Adults with locally advanced or metastatic melanoma, renal cell, hepatocellular, or head and neck squamous cell carcinoma were enrolled in the trial. Before TCR sequencing, CD4+ and CD8+ T cells were separately sorted from peripheral blood. To sequence the TCRbeta CDR3 region, genomic DNA was isolated from the sorted cells. The immunoSEQ Assay was used to sequence the TCRbeta CDR3 regions. TCRdb's version of the immuneACCESS table is confined to in-frame rearrangements and falls short of the full clone set. An unresolved V gene accounts for under half of the shortfall where checked; the remainder is of unknown origin. The sample table shows 25,000 to 35,000 clones, and more than 70% are seen once. The ten largest clones capture around a quarter of the sample.

The receptor was derived from an adult with an advanced solid tumor such as melanoma, head and neck, liver or kidney cancer. The chain joins TRBV18 to TRBJ2-2; D gene: possibly TRBD1, on 6 matching bases. This sample comprised CD4+ or CD8+ T cells sorted from blood, obtained in a trial of the OX40 agonist ivuxolimab. The sequenced DNA is TGTGCCAGCTCACTACAGGGTTCAAACACCGGGGAGCTGTTTTTT. Translated, this gives CASSLQGSNTGELFF.